This T cell receptor (beta chain) was retrieved from a study of identical twins. Per germline, CDR1 DFQATT and CDR2 SNEGSKA (reference sequence). The CDR3 contains 13 residues. V was cut by 6 bases and J by 7 bases, with 18 bases left in between. TCRdb used MiXCR to reprocess the 5' RACE reads, holding one entry per CDR3 protein. The sample lists approximately 250,000 distinct CDR3 sequences, about 6.7% seen once, with approximately 15% in the top ten. These data also formed part of another study, on T cells expressing NK-cell markers. In that study: Eight donors were sequenced, of whom seven were HCMV-seropositive, while the remaining one was HCMV-seronegative. Restriction of the sorted population to alpha-beta TCR T cells was achieved in several experiments with an anti-gamma-delta TCR antibody.

V and J are TRBV20-1 and TRBJ1-2, with D uncertain. This sequence originates from a woman under 30 in good health. Sequencing input: CD8+ T cells sorted from blood. The CDR3 here is CSARVGGLAGYTF. The CDR3 DNA reads as TGCAGTGCCCGAGTGGGAGGGCTGGCTGGCTACACCTTC.